The clone carrying this T cell receptor beta chain was picked up a small number of times. Time point given: newly diagnosed GD, antithyroid drugs for less than 3 months. Scientists built the TCR library using RNA that was extracted from PBMCs. It was an endocrinology department in Xi'an, China, that provided the patients. The authors built TCR beta libraries using iRepertoire HTBI primers and Arm-PCR of CDR3 regions. TCRdb called the multiplex PCR reads again in MiXCR, with one record for every CDR3 protein. The table records over 500,000 distinct CDR3 sequences, roughly 15% of them present only once. This sample stems from a study of regulatory T cells in long-lasting Graves disease. Trimming pared 10 bases from V and 0 bases from J, leaving 13 bases between. The germline CDR1 and CDR2 sequences are ENHRY and SYGVKD. This CDR3 spans 14 amino acids. The same sample was also studied in work on T cells in Graves' hyperthyroidism and ophthalmopathy. That paper adds: It was considered stable Graves' hyperthyroidism when ophthalmopathy did not progress within 18 months. Clonotypes that were expanded in thyroid above 0.001 mostly appeared in blood too.

The chain has TRBV10-3 and TRBJ1-3; D is unresolved. The source material was peripheral blood mononuclear cells (PBMCs), sampled at new diagnosis, from a patient treated with antithyroid drugs. The source of this sequence is a woman aged 30 to 39 with Graves disease. The CDR3 protein is CASKAVGSGNTIYF. The CDR3 DNA sequence: TGTGCCAGCAAGGCCGTGGGCTCTGGAAACACCATATATTTT.